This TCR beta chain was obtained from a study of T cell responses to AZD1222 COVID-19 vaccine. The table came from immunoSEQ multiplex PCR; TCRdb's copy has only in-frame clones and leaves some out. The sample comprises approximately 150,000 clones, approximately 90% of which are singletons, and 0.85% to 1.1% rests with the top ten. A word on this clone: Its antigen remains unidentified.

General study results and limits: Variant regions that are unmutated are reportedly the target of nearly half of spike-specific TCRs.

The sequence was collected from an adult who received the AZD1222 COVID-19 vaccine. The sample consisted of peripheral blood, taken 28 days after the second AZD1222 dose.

The CDR3 nucleotides are TGTGCCAGCAGTAAACTAGCGGGGGGGCCTTTGACCGGGGAGCTGTTTTTT. Translated, it gives CASSKLAGGPLTGELFF. The rearrangement links TRBV5-4 to TRBJ2-2; 13 bases agree with TRBD2. The length of the CDR3 is 17 residues. CDR1 SGHNT and CDR2 YYREEE come from the germline V gene (reference sequence). Losses at the gene ends were 5 bases for V and 5 bases for J; bases not matched to a gene: 9.